The 16 T cell receptor beta chains listed next were all sequenced from one sample in a study of blood T cells in healthy people across ages (dated by TCRdb to the mid-2010s). Library construction relied on 5' RACE. Sequenced on an Illumina HiSeq 2500. A second PCR of roughly 7 to 12 cycles was performed with a sample-barcoded 5' primer and a J-beta primer mix. In TCRdb, the public reads were trimmed at Q25 with fastp and aligned with MiXCR, with productive beta chains retained. Rows with one shared CDR3 protein collapse into an entry with the most common genes and DNA. The sample table lists approximately 940,000 distinct CDR3 sequences, around 48% of them with a count of one. The biggest ten clones account for over 10% of the sample. Sequencing was done on a sample of blood. These receptors were obtained from a young man in good health.

This chain joins TRBV27 and TRBJ2-3, with D uncertain. This CDR3 region has 13 residues. Germline-derived CDR1 and CDR2 are MNHEY and SMNVEV (reference sequence). The ends were cut back, 5 bases at V and 4 bases at J, with 10 bases in the middle. This CDR3 is CASSPPWSDTQYF. The DNA of the CDR3 is TGTGCCAGCAGTCCTCCATGGTCAGATACGCAGTATTTT.

For this clonotype: No DNA is shown, since the ends of the CDR3 on it are uncertain; the CDR3 is the one TCRdb lists. This chain joins TRBV21-1 and TRBJ2-7; the listed D gene, TRBD2, was not tested against the DNA. TRBV21-1 counts as a pseudogene. The CDR3 spans 19 amino acids, including both terminal residues. The CDR3 reads CASSKRRVAGGASSYEQYF.

This chain links TRBV7-6 with TRBJ2-3; D is ambiguous. Germline values: CDR1 SGHVS, CDR2 FNYEAQ. This CDR3 contains 14 residues. Between the trimmed V and J ends, which lost 4 bases and 1 base, there was a span of 9 bases. The CDR3 nucleotides read TGTGCCAGCAGCTCATACACCGGCACAGATACGCAGTATTTT. Protein product: CASSSYTGTDTQYF.

This sequence joins TRBV6-1 and TRBJ2-7; D not certain. This CDR3 comprises 15 residues. V was cut by 6 bases and J by 1 base, with 16 bases left in between. Germline CDR1 is MNHNS and CDR2 is SASEGT. CDR3: CASRVSRTASYEQYF. The CDR3 nucleotides are TGTGCCAGCAGAGTAAGTAGGACCGCATCCTACGAGCAGTACTTC.

The rearrangement uses TRBV20-1 and TRBJ2-1, with D tentatively TRBD1 or TRBD2 (6 bases each). V was cut by 6 bases and J by 0 bases, with 9 bases left in between. The CDR3 spans 13 residues. Per germline, CDR1 DFQATT and CDR2 SNEGSKA (reference sequence). The CDR3 nucleotides read TGCAGTGCAGGGGGGCCCTCCTACAATGAGCAGTTCTTC. Protein product: CSAGGPSYNEQFF.

This clonotype was picked up a small number of times. The genes are TRBV20-1 and TRBJ2-3; 9 bases line up with TRBD2. The CDR3 runs 14 residues. V shed 5 bases, J shed 6 bases, and the junction held 9 bases outside the gene matches. CDR1 is DFQATT, CDR2 SNEGSKA, per germline (reference sequence). Here the CDR3 DNA reads TGCAGTGCTGTTCTAGCGGGGCCTCCCGATACGCAGTATTTT. Its translation: CSAVLAGPPDTQYF.

This clonotype was seen just once. The CDR3 sequence is CAGGDYGYTF. The CDR3 bases are TGTGCCGGCGGGGATTATGGCTACACCTTC. V usage is TRBV7-9 and J usage is TRBJ1-2; D gene ambiguous. V lost 11 bases, J lost 5 bases, and 9 bases lay in between. The CDR3 sequence is 10 residues long. Per the germline V gene, CDR1 is SEHNR and CDR2 is FQNEAQ (reference sequence). Supplemented by reference TRBV7-9 and TRBJ1-2, the full variable domain reads DTGVSQNPRHKITKRGQNVTFRCDPISEHNRLYWYRQTLGQGPEFLTYFQNEAQLEKSRLLSDRFSAERPKGSFSTLEIQRTEQGDSAMYLCAGGDYGYTFGSGTRLTVV.

In this sample, this clonotype turned up a few times. The chain uses TRBV9 and TRBJ2-7; 7 bases agree with TRBD1. This CDR3 contains 14 residues. V shed 6 bases, J shed 4 bases, and the junction held 10 bases outside the gene matches. The V gene's germline CDR1 is SGDLS and CDR2 YYNGEE. The CDR3 region has the DNA TGTGCCAGCAATCAAGGGGGCAAGAGTTACGAGCAGTACTTC. Translated: CASNQGGKSYEQYF.

The chain carries TRBV25-1 and TRBJ2-7, with TRBD1 identical over 9 bases. V lost 8 bases to trimming and J lost 2 bases; unmatched junction nucleotides: 7. Germline values: CDR1 MGHDK, CDR2 SYGVNS. The CDR3 is 14 residues long. The DNA of the CDR3 is TGTGCCAGCGCGAGACAGGGGGTAGCCTACGAGCAGTACTTC. It codes for CASARQGVAYEQYF.

This chain links TRBV6-6 with TRBJ2-3; D remains unclear. Germline V gives CDR1 MNHNY, CDR2 SVGAGI (reference sequence). This CDR3 comprises 12 residues. Trimming stripped 2 bases from V and 7 bases from J, with 7 bases between. In DNA, the CDR3 is TGTGCCAGCAGTTACGAACGGAATACGCAGTATTTT. Encoded protein: CASSYERNTQYF.

The rearrangement uses TRBV10-3 and TRBJ2-1, with TRBD2 matching over 12 bases. The trim removed 10 bases at V and 11 bases at J, leaving 9 bases unmatched. The germline CDR1 and CDR2 sequences are ENHRY and SYGVKD. CDR3 length equals 13 residues. Here the CDR3 DNA reads TGTGCCACCCAACTAGCGGGGGGCCCTAAGCAGTTCTTC. Residues: CATQLAGGPKQFF.

This clonotype was counted a few times. The chain recombines TRBV4-1 with TRBJ2-1, with 8 bases matching TRBD2. The V gene's germline CDR1 is MGHRA and CDR2 YSYEKL. The CDR3 is 16 amino acids. V shed 3 bases, J shed 5 bases, and the junction held 9 bases outside the gene matches. The CDR3: CASSQPPRGDHNEQFF. DNA for the CDR3: TGCGCCAGCAGCCAGCCCCCGCGGGGGGACCACAATGAGCAGTTCTTC.

The V and J genes are TRBV12-3 or TRBV12-4 and TRBJ2-3, with D uncertain. The CDR3 is 12 amino acids. V lost 7 bases and J 4 bases, leaving 9 bases between the germline ends. CDR3 loop: CASKGRPDTQYF. In DNA, the CDR3 is TGTGCCAGCAAAGGGCGGCCAGATACGCAGTATTTT.

The chain recombines TRBV20-1 with TRBJ2-3; D may be TRBD1 or TRBD2 (5 bases each). Germline V gives CDR1 DFQATT, CDR2 SNEGSKA (reference sequence). The CDR3 runs 14 residues. Trimming took 5 bases from V and 0 from J, leaving 12 bases between them. CDR3 nucleotide sequence: TGCAGTGCTGTCGGGACGGGAAGCACAGATACGCAGTATTTT. It specifies CSAVGTGSTDTQYF.

This clonotype occurred a few times. This sequence joins TRBV28 and TRBJ1-4; D gene ambiguous. Trimming removed 5 bases at V and 6 bases at J, with 16 bases between. The CDR3 length is 15 residues. Germline-derived CDR1 and CDR2 are MDHEN and SYDVKM. CDR3 loop: CASSPWGGFYEKLFF. In DNA, the CDR3 is TGTGCCAGCAGTCCTTGGGGAGGGTTCTATGAAAAACTGTTTTTT.

The gene calls are TRBV29-1 and TRBJ1-2; TRBD1 is a possible D gene (6 bases). Germline assignment: CDR1 SQVTM and CDR2 ANQGSEA. V was clipped by 8 bases and J by 8 bases, with 15 bases between them. CDR3 length: 11 residues. The CDR3 coding sequence is TGCAGCCTAAAACAGGGAGGCGGCTACACCTTC. Translation gives CSLKQGGGYTF.